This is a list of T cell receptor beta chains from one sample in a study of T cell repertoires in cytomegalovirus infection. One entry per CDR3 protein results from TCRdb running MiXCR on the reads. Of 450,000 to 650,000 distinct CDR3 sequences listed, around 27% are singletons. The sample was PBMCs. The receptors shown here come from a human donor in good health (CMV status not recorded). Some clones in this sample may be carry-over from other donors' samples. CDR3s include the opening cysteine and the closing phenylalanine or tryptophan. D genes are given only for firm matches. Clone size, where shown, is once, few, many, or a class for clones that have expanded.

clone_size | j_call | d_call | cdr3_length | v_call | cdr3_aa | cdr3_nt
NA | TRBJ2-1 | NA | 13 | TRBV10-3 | CAISDQVYNEQFF | TGTGCCATCAGTGATCAGGTTTACAATGAGCAGTTCTTC
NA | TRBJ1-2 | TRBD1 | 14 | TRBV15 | CATSSSTGESGYTF | TGTGCCACCAGCAGTTCCACAGGGGAGAGTGGCTACACCTTC
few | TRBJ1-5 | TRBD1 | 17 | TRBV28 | CASSRTGGGSMNQPQHF | TGTGCCAGCAGCCGGACAGGGGGGGGAAGTATGAATCAGCCCCAGCATTTT
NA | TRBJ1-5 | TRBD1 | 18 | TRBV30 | CAWSVHRGRMGGNQPQHF | TGTGCCTGGAGTGTACACAGGGGGCGCATGGGAGGCAATCAGCCCCAGCATTTT
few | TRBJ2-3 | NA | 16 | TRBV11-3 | CASSSNQGRGTDTQYF | TGTGCCAGCTCCAGTAATCAGGGCCGAGGCACAGATACGCAGTATTTT
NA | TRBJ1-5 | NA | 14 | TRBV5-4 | CASRPKRGNQPQHF | TGTGCCAGCAGACCTAAGCGTGGCAATCAGCCCCAGCATTTT
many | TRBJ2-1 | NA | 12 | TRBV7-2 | CASSLKVNEQFF | TGTGCCAGCAGCTTGAAGGTGAATGAGCAGTTCTTC
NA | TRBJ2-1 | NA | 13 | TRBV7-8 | CASSLSSPKGGFF | TGTGCCAGCAGCCTTAGCTCACCTAAAGGGGGGTTCTTC
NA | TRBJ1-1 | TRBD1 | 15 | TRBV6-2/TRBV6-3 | CASSPPGTGRTEAFF | TGTGCCAGCAGTCCTCCGGGGACAGGGAGGACTGAAGCTTTCTTT
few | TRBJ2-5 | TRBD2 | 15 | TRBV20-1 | CSARGTSRLQETQYF | TGCAGTGCGAGGGGGACTAGTCGGCTACAAGAGACCCAGTACTTC
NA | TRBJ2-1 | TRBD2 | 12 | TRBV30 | CAWTLGLAEQFF | TGTGCCTGGACCCTGGGACTAGCGGAGCAGTTCTTC
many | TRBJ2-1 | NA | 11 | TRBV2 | CASRGTNEQFF | TGTGCCAGCCGAGGGACGAATGAGCAGTTCTTC
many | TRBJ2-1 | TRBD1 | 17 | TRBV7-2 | CASSLGTRRGYYNEQFF | TGTGCCAGCAGCTTAGGTACCCGCAGGGGGTACTACAATGAGCAGTTCTTC
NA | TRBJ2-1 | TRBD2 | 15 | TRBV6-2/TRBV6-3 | CASSDLGLAGNEQFF | TGTGCCAGCAGTGACCTGGGACTAGCGGGGAATGAGCAGTTCTTC
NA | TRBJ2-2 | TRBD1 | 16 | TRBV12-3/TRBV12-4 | CASSPLQGAWTGELFF | TGTGCCAGCAGCCCCCTACAGGGGGCGTGGACCGGGGAGCTGTTTTTT
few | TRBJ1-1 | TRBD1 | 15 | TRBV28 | CASSPYGQGASEAFF | TGTGCCAGCAGTCCTTACGGACAGGGGGCCTCTGAAGCTTTCTTT
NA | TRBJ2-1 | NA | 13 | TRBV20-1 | CSARGSGNNEQFF | TGCAGTGCCCGGGGCAGCGGAAACAATGAGCAGTTCTTC
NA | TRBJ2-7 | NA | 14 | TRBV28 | CASSFRAATNEQYF | TGTGCCAGCAGTTTTCGGGCAGCGACCAACGAGCAGTACTTC
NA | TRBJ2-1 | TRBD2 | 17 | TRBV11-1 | CASSTPSGRRAYNEQFF | TGTGCCAGCAGCACGCCTAGCGGAAGAAGAGCCTACAATGAGCAGTTCTTC
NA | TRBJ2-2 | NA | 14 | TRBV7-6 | CASREMVNTGELFF | TGTGCCAGCAGGGAAATGGTGAACACCGGGGAGCTGTTTTTT
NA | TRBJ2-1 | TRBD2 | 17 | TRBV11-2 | CASSLDGAGGPYNEQFF | TGTGCCAGCAGCTTAGATGGGGCGGGAGGGCCCTACAATGAGCAGTTCTTC
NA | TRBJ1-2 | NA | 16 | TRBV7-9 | CASSPSEATDGHGYTF | TGTGCCAGCAGCCCCTCGGAAGCCACGGATGGCCATGGCTACACCTTC
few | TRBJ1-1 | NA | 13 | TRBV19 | CASSYLGYSEAFF | TGTGCCAGTAGTTATTTAGGGTATTCTGAAGCTTTCTTT
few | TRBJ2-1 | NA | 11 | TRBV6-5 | CASTQYNEQFF | TGTGCCAGCACCCAATACAATGAGCAGTTCTTC
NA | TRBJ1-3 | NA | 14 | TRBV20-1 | CSAPWGHSGNTIYF | TGCAGTGCTCCTTGGGGCCACTCTGGAAACACCATATATTTT
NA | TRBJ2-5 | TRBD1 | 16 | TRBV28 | CASSFRDRGRGETQYF | TGTGCCAGCAGTTTTCGTGACAGGGGGCGCGGGGAGACCCAGTACTTC
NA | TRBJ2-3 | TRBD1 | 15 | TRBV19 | CASTRTGGITDTQYF | TGTGCCAGTACCCGGACAGGGGGGATCACAGATACGCAGTATTTT
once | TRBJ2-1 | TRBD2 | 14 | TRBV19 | CASSKVAGPNEQFF | TGTGCCAGTAGTAAGGTAGCGGGGCCCAATGAGCAGTTCTTC
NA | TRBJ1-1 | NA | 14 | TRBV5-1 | CASRMQGVNTEAFF | TGCGCCAGCAGGATGCAGGGAGTGAACACTGAAGCTTTCTTT
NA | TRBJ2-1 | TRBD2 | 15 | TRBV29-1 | CSAKRTSGGLNEQFF | TGCAGCGCGAAACGGACTAGCGGAGGGCTCAATGAGCAGTTCTTC
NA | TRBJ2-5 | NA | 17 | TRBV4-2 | CASSQVFTGGPQETQYF | TGTGCCAGCAGCCAGGTCTTTACGGGGGGCCCCCAAGAGACCCAGTACTTC
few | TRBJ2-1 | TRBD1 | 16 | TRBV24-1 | CATSDSGTGVNNEQFF | TGTGCCACCAGTGATTCCGGGACAGGGGTCAACAATGAGCAGTTCTTC
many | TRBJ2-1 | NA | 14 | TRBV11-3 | CASSLRSGANEQFF | TGTGCCAGCAGCTTAAGGTCTGGGGCGAATGAGCAGTTCTTC
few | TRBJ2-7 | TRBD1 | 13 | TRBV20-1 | CSAVRTGPYEQYF | TGCAGTGCTGTAAGGACAGGGCCCTACGAGCAGTACTTC
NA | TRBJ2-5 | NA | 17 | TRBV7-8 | CASSLVLRAGPGETQYF | TGTGCCAGCAGCTTAGTTTTACGGGCAGGGCCGGGAGAGACCCAGTACTTC
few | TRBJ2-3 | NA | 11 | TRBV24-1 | CATSETDTQYF | TGTGCCACCAGTGAGACAGATACGCAGTATTTT
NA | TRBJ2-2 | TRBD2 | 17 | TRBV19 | CASSIPPSGGFTGELFF | TGTGCCAGTAGTATCCCTCCTAGCGGGGGATTCACCGGGGAGCTGTTTTTT
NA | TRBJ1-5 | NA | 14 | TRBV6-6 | CASSHRQVNQPQHF | TGTGCCAGCAGTCATCGACAGGTCAATCAGCCCCAGCATTTT
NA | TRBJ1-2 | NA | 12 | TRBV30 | CAWSALQSHVSF | TGTGCCTGGAGTGCCCTTCAGTCCCACGTCTCCTTC
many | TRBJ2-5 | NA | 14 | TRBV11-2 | CASSFMGLQETQYF | TGTGCCAGCAGCTTCATGGGACTGCAAGAGACCCAGTACTTC
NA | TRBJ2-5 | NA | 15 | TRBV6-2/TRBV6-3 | CASSPSSDPRETQYF | TGTGCCAGCAGCCCCTCCAGCGACCCGAGGGAGACCCAGTACTTC
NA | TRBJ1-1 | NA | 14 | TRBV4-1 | CASSQVGSGTEAFF | TGCGCCAGCAGCCAAGTGGGGTCAGGGACTGAAGCTTTCTTT
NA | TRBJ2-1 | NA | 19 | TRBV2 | CASSEAGRQAKGSYNEQFF | TGTGCCAGCAGTGAAGCGGGGCGACAGGCAAAGGGCTCCTACAATGAGCAGTTCTTC
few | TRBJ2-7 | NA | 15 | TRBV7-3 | CASSLSRTVGYEQYF | TGTGCCAGCAGCTTGTCCCGGACGGTCGGATACGAGCAGTACTTC
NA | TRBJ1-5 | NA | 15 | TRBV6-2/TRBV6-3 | CASSYGGGYNQPQHF | TGTGCCAGCAGTTACGGGGGGGGGTACAATCAGCCCCAGCATTTT
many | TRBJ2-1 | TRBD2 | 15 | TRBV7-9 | CAITAASGSYNEQFF | TGTGCTATTACAGCAGCTAGCGGGAGTTACAATGAGCAGTTCTTC
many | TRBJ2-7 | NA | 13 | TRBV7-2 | CASSLGRRVEQYF | TGTGCCAGCAGCTTAGGCAGGAGGGTTGAGCAGTACTTC
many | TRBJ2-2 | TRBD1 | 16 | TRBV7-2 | CASSPGQGGNTGELFF | TGTGCCAGCAGCCCTGGACAGGGTGGGAACACCGGGGAGCTGTTTTTT
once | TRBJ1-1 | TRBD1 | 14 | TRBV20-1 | CSAGGTGDGTEAFF | TGCAGTGCTGGGGGGACAGGGGACGGCACTGAAGCTTTCTTT